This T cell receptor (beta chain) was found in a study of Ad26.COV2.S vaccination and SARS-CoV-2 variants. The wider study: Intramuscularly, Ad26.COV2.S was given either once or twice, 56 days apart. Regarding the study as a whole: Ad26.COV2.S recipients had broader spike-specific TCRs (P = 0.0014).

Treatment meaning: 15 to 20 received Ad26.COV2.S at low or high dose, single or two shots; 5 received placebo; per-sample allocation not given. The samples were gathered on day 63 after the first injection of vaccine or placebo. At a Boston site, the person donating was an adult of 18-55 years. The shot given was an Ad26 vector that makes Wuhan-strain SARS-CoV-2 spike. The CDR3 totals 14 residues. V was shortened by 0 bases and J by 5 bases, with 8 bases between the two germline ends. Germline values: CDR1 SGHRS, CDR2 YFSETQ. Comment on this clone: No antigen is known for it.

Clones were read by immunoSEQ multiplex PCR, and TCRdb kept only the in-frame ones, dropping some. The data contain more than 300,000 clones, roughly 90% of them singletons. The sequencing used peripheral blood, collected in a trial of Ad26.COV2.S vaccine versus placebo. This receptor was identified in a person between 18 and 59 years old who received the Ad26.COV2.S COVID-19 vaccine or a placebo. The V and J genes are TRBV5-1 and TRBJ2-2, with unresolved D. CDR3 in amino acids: CASSLGVATGELFF. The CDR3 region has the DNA TGCGCCAGCAGCTTGGGGGTAGCAACCGGGGAGCTGTTTTTT.